This T cell receptor beta chain stems from a study of blood T cell repertoires in COVID-19. Study context: There were acute and convalescent COVID-19 samples, and they came from the United States, Italy and Spain. PBMCs, B-cell-depleted T cells, or T cells provided the cDNA or gDNA that made up the material.

Germline CDR1 is SGHRS and CDR2 is YFSETQ. Losses at the gene ends were 0 bases for V and 8 bases for J; bases not matched to a gene: 2. This CDR3 is 14 amino acids long. This table comes from immunoSEQ multiplex PCR, and its TCRdb copy is limited to in-frame clones, with some not included. The top ten hold 10% to 15% of the sample, which has about 440,000 clones, 88% seen once. Sequencing was carried out using peripheral blood. The chain joins TRBV5-1 to TRBJ1-6; 7 bases agree with TRBD1. This receptor was obtained from a woman between 50 and 59 years old with COVID-19, enrolled during active disease. This chain's CDR3 is CASSLAGGDSPLHF. The CDR3 DNA sequence: TGCGCCAGCAGCTTGGCAGGGGGAGATTCACCCCTCCACTTT.